Listed here is a single TCR beta chain. Its antigen is undetermined. Other DNA sequences from this sample encode an identical CDR3 as well. Germline V lookup: CDR1 MDHEN, CDR2 SYDVKM. This CDR3 spans 12 amino acids. With 1 base removed from V and 3 bases from J, the gap between germline ends came to 4 bases. This sample is drawn from a study of T cell responses to AZD1222 COVID-19 vaccine. For the study at large: Second doses that came at about 4 or about 12 weeks were put together. Study-wide points: Among spike-specific TCRs, nearly half reportedly target unmutated variant regions. The sample set comprised mostly white British donors with more females, and clonal diversity was possibly underestimated. Baseline seropositivity occurred in only a handful of AZD1222 recipients.

TCRdb's table, derived via immunoSEQ multiplex PCR, lists solely in-frame clones and lacks some. This sample has around 130,000 clones; 80% to 95% occur once, and the top ten carry 3.1%. The chain recombines TRBV28 with TRBJ2-7, with no clear D. Specimen: peripheral blood, collected on day 0 of AZD1222 vaccination. This receptor was obtained from an adult in good health. The CDR3 bases are TGTGCCAGCAGTTTATCCGGCTACGAGCAGTACTTC. As protein: CASSLSGYEQYF.